Below, 25 T cell receptor beta chains from the same sample are listed, as sequenced in a study of blood T cell repertoires in COVID-19 (dated by TCRdb to 2018 to 2021). Libraries came from the immunoSEQ multiplex PCR assay. This is the immuneACCESS table as TCRdb keeps it, with only in-frame sequences that have V and J called. A part of the clones is gone; compared with another copy, unresolved V genes explain less than half, and the rest is unexplained. This sample holds roughly 150,000 clones; around 83% were observed only once. The biggest ten clones account for around 19% of the sample. Sequenced: peripheral blood. These receptors all come from a woman aged 70-85 years who had recovered from COVID-19.

This clone was recorded a few times. This chain connects TRBV7-9 to TRBJ1-3; D unclear. Trimming stripped 5 bases from V and 4 bases from J, with 15 bases between. CDR1 is SEHNR and CDR2 is FQNEAQ in the germline V gene (reference sequence). The CDR3 runs 15 residues. CDR3 loop: CASSPTKRLGNTIYF. CDR3 nucleotides: TGTGCCAGCAGCCCCACAAAGCGGTTGGGAAACACCATATATTTT. The full variable domain, rest sourced from reference TRBV7-9 and TRBJ1-3, is DTGVSQNPRHKITKRGQNVTFRCDPISEHNRLYWYRQTLGQGPEFLTYFQNEAQLEKSRLLSDRFSAERPKGSFSTLEIQRTEQGDSAMYLCASSPTKRLGNTIYFGEGSWLTVV.

This clone was recorded a few times. The V and J genes are TRBV2 and TRBJ1-3, with D possibly being TRBD1 (5 bases). CDR3 length: 14 residues. Trimming removed 7 bases at V and 2 bases at J, with 12 bases between. Germline V gene lookup returns CDR1 SNHLY and CDR2 FYNNEI. The DNA for the CDR3 is TGTGCCAGCACCCTGGGGGGGGCTGGAAACACCATATATTTT. The encoded protein is CASTLGGAGNTIYF.

This clone was counted only a few times. The chain uses TRBV14 and TRBJ1-2; D not certain. CDR1 is SGHDN, CDR2 FVKESK, per germline. Trimming left V 8 bases short and J 7 bases short, with 23 bases between. CDR3 length equals 15 residues. The DNA of the CDR3 is TGTGCCAGCTCCCCCTTTTTGACGGTAGAGGGTGGCTACACCTTC. Translation gives CASSPFLTVEGGYTF.

This sequence joins TRBV9 and TRBJ1-5; D unclear. Trimming pared 1 base from V and 1 base from J, leaving 9 bases between. This CDR3 region has 15 residues. Germline values: CDR1 SGDLS, CDR2 YYNGEE. The CDR3 DNA follows: TGTGCCAGCAGCGTAAACCCCTACAGCAATCAGCCCCAGCATTTT. It translates to CASSVNPYSNQPQHF. Looking up the rest from reference TRBV9 and TRBJ1-5 gives the full variable domain: DSGVTQTPKHLITATGQRVTLRCSPRSGDLSVYWYQQSLDQGLQFLIQYYNGEERAKGNILERFSAQQFPDLHSELNLSSLELGDSALYFCASSVNPYSNQPQHFGDGTRLSIL.

The gene calls are TRBV6-5 and TRBJ2-7; TRBD1 aligns across 7 bases. The CDR3 covers 15 residues. Germline V gives CDR1 MNHEY, CDR2 SVGAGI. V lost 5 bases to trimming and J lost 3 bases; unmatched junction nucleotides: 10. In DNA form, the CDR3 reads TGTGCCAGCAGTACCCAGACAGGGTGGAACTACGAGCAGTACTTC. This sequence encodes CASSTQTGWNYEQYF.

This clone has more than one count but fewer than ten. The chain combines TRBV5-1 with TRBJ1-1, with D perhaps matching TRBD1 (6 bases). Germline assignment: CDR1 SGHRS and CDR2 YFSETQ. CDR3 length equals 14 residues. Trimming cost V 4 bases and J 1 base, with 11 bases left between them. CDR3 in amino acids: CASSRGAGNTEAFF. CDR3 nucleotide sequence: TGCGCCAGCAGCCGGGGGGCCGGGAACACTGAAGCTTTCTTT.

CDR3 amino acids: CATGQGTFGYTF. The CDR3 DNA reads TGTGCCACCGGACAGGGTACGTTTGGCTACACCTTC. The rearrangement links TRBV15 to TRBJ1-2, with 8 positions matching TRBD1. The germline V gene encodes CDR1 LNHNV and CDR2 YYDKDF (reference sequence). There are 12 residues in the CDR3. Trimming took 8 bases from V and 7 from J; bases not matched to a gene: 6. Filled out from reference TRBV15 and TRBJ1-2, the complete variable domain reads DAMVIQNPRYQVTQFGKPVTLSCSQTLNHNVMYWYQQKSSQAPKLLFHYYDKDFNNEADTPDNFQSRRPNTSFCFLDIRSPGLGDTAMYLCATGQGTFGYTFGSGTRLTVV.

The V call is TRBV25-1, the J call TRBJ2-3; 12 nucleotides agree with TRBD2. The CDR3 totals 16 residues. CDR1 is MGHDK and CDR2 is SYGVNS in the germline V gene. The ends lost 2 bases at V and 3 bases at J; junction bases unmatched: 3. The CDR3 DNA reads TGTGCCAGCAGTGAACTAGCGGGGGGGCCGACAGATACGCAGTATTTT. Residues: CASSELAGGPTDTQYF.

This chain uses TRBV3-1 (or the pseudogene TRBV3-2) with TRBJ2-1; 12 nucleotides align to TRBD2. CDR1 is LGHDT and CDR2 is YNNKEL in the germline V gene (reference sequence). V was pared by 4 bases and J by 10 bases, with 14 bases of the junction left unmatched. CDR3 length: 17 amino acids. Here the CDR3 DNA reads TGTGCCAGCAGCCCCGATCCGGGACTAGCGGGTGGGTGGGAGCAGTTCTTC. Residues: CASSPDPGLAGGWEQFF.

The genes are TRBV9 and TRBJ1-5; D is uncertain. The ends were cut back, 0 bases at V and 0 bases at J, with 7 bases in the middle. The CDR3 extends over 15 amino acids. In germline, CDR1 is SGDLS, CDR2 YYNGEE. The CDR3 DNA sequence: TGTGCCAGCAGCGTAGGGGCCCCTAGCAATCAGCCCCAGCATTTT. This codes for CASSVGAPSNQPQHF.

CDR3 bases: TGCAGCGTTGATTCAGGGTCGCGAGGCTACACCTTC. As protein: CSVDSGSRGYTF. This sequence joins TRBV29-1 and TRBJ1-2; D might be TRBD1 (5 bases). The length of the CDR3 is 12 residues. Germline V gene sequence: CDR1 SQVTM, CDR2 ANQGSEA. The V gene lost 3 bases and the J gene lost 8 bases, with 13 bases spanning the gap.

The V and J genes are TRBV7-2 and TRBJ2-3; D call uncertain. The CDR3 totals 14 residues. Germline CDR1 is SGHTA and CDR2 is FQGNSA. With 7 bases removed from V and 2 bases from J, the gap between germline ends came to 13 bases. CDR3 sequence reads: CASTPPGVTDTQYF. DNA for the CDR3: TGTGCCAGCACCCCCCCCGGAGTCACAGATACGCAGTATTTT.

This sequence joins TRBV28 and TRBJ2-7, with a weak D call TRBD2 (5 bases). Trimming stripped 6 bases from V and 2 bases from J, with 14 bases between. The germline CDR1 and CDR2 sequences are MDHEN and SYDVKM. CDR3 length: 14 amino acids. The CDR3 reads CASSPGGSAYEQYF. In nucleotides, the CDR3 is TGTGCCAGCAGCCCCGGCGGGTCTGCCTACGAGCAGTACTTC.

The V and J genes are TRBV2 and TRBJ1-2; 9 nucleotides align to TRBD1. The germline CDR1 and CDR2 sequences are SNHLY and FYNNEI. CDR3 size: 14 residues. After removal of 8 bases from V and 4 bases from J, the junction contained 8 bases not matched to a gene. CDR3: CASAVQGAGYGYTF. The CDR3 region has the DNA TGTGCCAGCGCCGTACAGGGGGCCGGCTATGGCTACACCTTC.

This clone appeared a single time. V gene TRBV7-9 combines with J gene TRBJ1-1; 7 nucleotides align to TRBD1. This CDR3 has 13 residues. The V segment lost 4 bases and the J segment 10 bases; nucleotides outside the gene matches: 9. Germline lookup yields CDR1 SEHNR and CDR2 FQNEAQ (reference sequence). The CDR3 DNA is TGTGCCAGCAGCTCAAAAAACAGGGGAGCAGCTTTCTTT. This codes for CASSSKNRGAAFF.

This clone was found a few times. The chain employs TRBV27 and TRBJ2-7, with D uncertain. Germline values: CDR1 MNHEY, CDR2 SMNVEV (reference sequence). Trimming cost V 3 bases and J 2 bases, with 11 bases left between them. The CDR3 extends over 14 amino acids. The CDR3 spells CASSLQTEAYEQYF. CDR3 sequence (DNA): TGTGCCAGCAGTTTGCAGACTGAAGCCTACGAGCAGTACTTC.

The chain carries TRBV3-1 (or the pseudogene TRBV3-2) and TRBJ1-3, with no clear D. The germline gives CDR1 LGHDT, CDR2 YNNKEL (reference sequence). V lost 4 bases, J lost 0 bases, and 4 bases lay in between. The CDR3 extends over 13 amino acids. The CDR3 DNA is TGTGCCAGCAGCCGACTCTCTGGAAACACCATATATTTT. This encodes CASSRLSGNTIYF.

The chain carries TRBV5-1 and TRBJ2-1, with 16 bases fitting TRBD2. Germline CDR1 and CDR2: SGHRS and YFSETQ. The CDR3 covers 19 residues. The V gene end was trimmed by 0 bases and the J gene end by 7 bases; junction bases not matched to a gene: 10. This CDR3 reads CASSLAPPGLAGGRNEQFF. CDR3 DNA sequence: TGCGCCAGCAGCTTGGCCCCCCCGGGACTAGCGGGGGGGCGGAATGAGCAGTTCTTC.

J is TRBJ2-3 and V is TRBV2; 11 bases are shared with TRBD2. CDR1 and CDR2 from the germline V gene are SNHLY and FYNNEI. J lost 5 bases, V lost 2 bases, and 3 bases had no gene match. The length of the CDR3 is 15 residues. DNA of the CDR3: TGTGCCAGCAGTGAACTCGGGACTAGCGGAGATACGCAGTATTTT. Protein product: CASSELGTSGDTQYF.

This chain joins TRBV27 and TRBJ2-3; a weak D match, TRBD1 (5 bases). The germline CDR1 and CDR2 sequences are MNHEY and SMNVEV (reference sequence). Deletions cut 8 bases from V and 2 bases from J, with 14 bases between. The CDR3 runs 14 residues. The DNA of the CDR3 is TGTGCCAGCGGTGGGGCCCTTGTCACAGATACGCAGTATTTT. Translation gives CASGGALVTDTQYF.

V gene TRBV18 combines with J gene TRBJ2-4, with D perhaps TRBD2 (6 bases). The CDR3 runs 18 residues. CDR1 and CDR2 (germline): KGHSH, LQKENI. V was trimmed by 0 bases and J by 0 bases, leaving 15 bases between them. The CDR3 loop is CASSPPSFLGLAKNIQYF. CDR3 DNA sequence: TGTGCCAGCTCACCACCGTCGTTTCTGGGACTAGCCAAAAACATTCAGTACTTC.

This chain joins TRBV9 and TRBJ2-5; TRBD2 agrees at 10 bases. With V trimmed by 3 bases and J by 1 base, 6 bases remained unmatched. The CDR3 runs 16 residues. Per the germline V gene, CDR1 is SGDLS and CDR2 is YYNGEE. The CDR3 protein is CASSDLAGAVQETQYF. CDR3 bases: TGTGCCAGCAGCGACCTAGCGGGAGCGGTCCAAGAGACCCAGTACTTC. Based on the CDR3 plus reference TRBV9 and TRBJ2-5, the full variable domain is DSGVTQTPKHLITATGQRVTLRCSPRSGDLSVYWYQQSLDQGLQFLIQYYNGEERAKGNILERFSAQQFPDLHSELNLSSLELGDSALYFCASSDLAGAVQETQYFGPGTRLLVL.

The chain carries TRBV7-2 and TRBJ2-3, with 8 positions matching TRBD2. Looked up from germline, CDR1 is SGHTA and CDR2 is FQGNSA. V was clipped by 8 bases and J by 0 bases; unmatched bases: 13. This CDR3 comprises 17 residues. Here the CDR3 DNA reads TGTGCCAGCTCCCGTCGGGGGGGTTCCTCTAGCACAGATACGCAGTATTTT. It specifies CASSRRGGSSSTDTQYF.

V and J are TRBV9 and TRBJ2-5; TRBD2 agrees at 12 bases. V lost 0 bases to trimming and J lost 5 bases; unmatched junction nucleotides: 11. Germline V gene data show CDR1 as SGDLS and CDR2 as YYNGEE. The CDR3 has 18 residues. CDR3 sequence reads: CASSVGGLAGGPGETQYF. The CDR3 region has the DNA TGTGCCAGCAGCGTAGGTGGTCTAGCGGGAGGGCCCGGGGAGACCCAGTACTTC.

The CDR3 region is CASSPPLGTGGRGNSPLHF. CDR3 nucleotide sequence: TGTGCCAGCAGCCCCCCTCTCGGGACAGGGGGAAGGGGCAATTCACCCCTCCACTTT. The rearrangement joins TRBV27 to TRBJ1-6, with TRBD1 matching over 11 bases. The CDR3 spans 19 residues. Trimming at V came to 6 bases and at J to 7 bases, leaving 17 bases not matched to a gene. Germline CDR1 reads MNHEY; CDR2 reads SMNVEV (reference sequence).